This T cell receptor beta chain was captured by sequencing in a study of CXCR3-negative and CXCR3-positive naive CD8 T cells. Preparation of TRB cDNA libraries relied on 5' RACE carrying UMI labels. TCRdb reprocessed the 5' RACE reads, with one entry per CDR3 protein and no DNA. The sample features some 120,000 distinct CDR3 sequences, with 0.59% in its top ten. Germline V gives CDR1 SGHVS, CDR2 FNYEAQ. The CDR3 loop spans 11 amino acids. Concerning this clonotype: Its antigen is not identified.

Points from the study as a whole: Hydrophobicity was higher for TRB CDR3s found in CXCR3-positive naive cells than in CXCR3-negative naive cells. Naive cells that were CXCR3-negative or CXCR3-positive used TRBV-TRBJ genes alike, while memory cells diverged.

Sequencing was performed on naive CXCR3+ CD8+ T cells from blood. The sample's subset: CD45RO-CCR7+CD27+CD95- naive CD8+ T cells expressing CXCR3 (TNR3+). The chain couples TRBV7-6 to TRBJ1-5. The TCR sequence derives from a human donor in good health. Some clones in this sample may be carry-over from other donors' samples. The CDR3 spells CANNFNQPQHF.